What follows are 9 T cell receptor beta chains derived from one specimen sequenced in a study of CD8 T cells in Susac syndrome (dated by TCRdb to between 2018 and 2020). Library preparation employed the immunoSEQ multiplex PCR assay. RNA was extracted with the RNeasy kit and roughly 0.45 to 1 ug was reverse transcribed using random hexamers. TCRdb redid the processing of the public reads, applying fastp at Q25 and MiXCR, and retained in-frame beta chains. Duplicate CDR3 protein sequences are folded into a single record with the most common DNA and genes. The table for this sample lists some 400,000 distinct CDR3 sequences; more than 80% of them were counted only once. The ten largest clones capture under 0.15% of the sample. The sample comprised CD8+ T cells from PBMCs. The receptors come from a human donor with multiple sclerosis.

This clonotype was seen only a few times. The chain recombines TRBV6-1 with TRBJ1-2, with D uncertain. This CDR3 comprises 15 residues. V was shortened by 7 bases and J by 3 bases, with 18 bases between the two germline ends. CDR1 is MNHNS, CDR2 SASEGT, per germline. CDR3 loop: CASTIFSASHYGYTF. The CDR3 region has the DNA TGTGCCAGCACTATTTTCAGTGCCTCCCACTATGGCTACACCTTC.

The gene calls are TRBV25-1 and TRBJ2-2; perhaps TRBD2 as D (5 bases). The germline V and J ends were trimmed by 0 bases and 2 bases, with 16 bases remaining between them. The CDR3 has 18 residues. Germline values: CDR1 MGHDK, CDR2 SYGVNS. The CDR3, as DNA: TGTGCCAGCAGTGAATATAAACTGGGAGTTGGAAACACCGGGGAGCTGTTTTTT. Its protein product is CASSEYKLGVGNTGELFF.

The rearrangement uses TRBV4-1 and TRBJ1-2; 8 nucleotides agree with TRBD1. V shed 0 bases and J 1 base; nucleotides not matched to a gene: 1. Germline CDR1 reads MGHRA; CDR2 reads YSYEKL. The CDR3 runs 15 residues. The CDR3 loop is CASSQDDRGNYGYTF. CDR3 coding DNA: TGCGCCAGCAGCCAAGATGACAGGGGTAACTATGGCTACACCTTC.

The chain is built from TRBV11-2 and TRBJ2-3, with D tentatively TRBD2 (6 bases). CDR1 is SGHAT, CDR2 FQNNGV, per germline. Trimming removed 1 base at V and 2 bases at J, with 13 bases between. The CDR3 length is 16 residues. This CDR3 is CASSLAGRDHTDTQYF. CDR3 coding DNA: TGTGCCAGCAGCTTAGCGGGGCGGGATCACACAGATACGCAGTATTTT. Variable domain in full (rest from reference TRBV11-2 and TRBJ2-3): EAGVAQSPRYKIIEKRQSVAFWCNPISGHATLYWYQQILGQGPKLLIQFQNNGVVDDSQLPKDRFSAERLKGVDSTLKIQPAKLEDSAVYLCASSLAGRDHTDTQYFGPGTRLTVL.

The genes are TRBV6-8 and TRBJ2-5; 7 bases fit TRBD2. CDR3 length: 16 amino acids. Germline loops: CDR1 MNHGY, CDR2 SAAAGT. J lost 4 bases, V lost 4 bases, and 12 bases had no gene match. The CDR3: CASSSGALTSRETQYF. In DNA form, the CDR3 reads TGTGCCAGCAGTTCAGGCGCTTTGACTAGCAGAGAGACCCAGTACTTC.

This rearrangement joins TRBV2 to TRBJ1-1; D is unclear. There are 14 residues in the CDR3. The germline V gene has CDR1 SNHLY and CDR2 FYNNEI. Trimming stripped 6 bases from V and 1 base from J, with 12 bases between. CDR3 nucleotide sequence: TGTGCCAGCAGGCGGACGGAGGAGAACACTGAAGCTTTCTTT. Protein: CASRRTEENTEAFF.

The rearrangement uses TRBV7-9 and TRBJ2-7; the D gene is possibly TRBD2 (6 bases). This CDR3 has 14 amino acids. Germline loops: CDR1 SEHNR, CDR2 FQNEAQ (reference sequence). The germline V and J ends were trimmed by 4 bases and 5 bases, with 15 bases remaining between them. The CDR3 region has the DNA TGTGCCAGCAGCTCATCGACTAGTTCTAACGAGCAGTACTTC. It codes for CASSSSTSSNEQYF.

The chain links TRBV5-1 to TRBJ1-1; no clear D gene. Deletions cut 2 bases from V and 4 bases from J, with 9 bases between. There are 13 residues in the CDR3. Per the germline V gene, CDR1 is SGHRS and CDR2 is YFSETQ. In nucleotides, the CDR3 is TGCGCCAGCAGCTTCCCGGGTGCCACTGAAGCTTTCTTT. It yields the protein CASSFPGATEAFF.

J is TRBJ1-2 and V is TRBV5-5, with a tentative D call TRBD1 (6 bases). Trimming shortened V by 1 base and J by 4 bases, and 11 bases separated the two germline ends. The V gene's germline CDR1 is SGHKS and CDR2 YYEKEE (reference sequence). CDR3 length: 14 residues. CDR3 DNA sequence: TGTGCCAGCAGCTTGTATGAGGGGGGCTATGGCTACACCTTC. It is translated as CASSLYEGGYGYTF.